The rows below give T cell receptor beta chains drawn from one sample of a study of blood T cell repertoires in COVID-19. The assay was immunoSEQ multiplex PCR, and TCRdb's table has in-frame clones only and misses some. This sample has 30,000 to 40,000 clones, with roughly 84% found just once. The sequencing input was peripheral blood. The receptor source for this set is a man in his fifties or sixties with COVID-19, enrolled during active disease. CDR3s include the opening cysteine and the closing phenylalanine or tryptophan. Fields, in order: clone size, D gene, V gene, CDR3 protein. A D gene is named only where the DNA matches it firmly. Size tells how often a clone was seen (once, few, many) or the class of an expanded clone, and some rows leave it out.

.,TRBD2,TRBV7-9,CASTRTSGRMRGGYEQYF
.,.,TRBV19,CASTPRQVGGYTF
.,TRBD2,TRBV7-3,CASSWTSGRGTGELFF
.,.,TRBV19,CASSTTTGSYGYTF
.,.,TRBV11-2,CASSALRGTAKNIQYF
.,TRBD1,TRBV5-4,CASSPGQGANSSPLHF
.,.,TRBV28,CASSFIWMALQDEQYF
.,TRBD1,TRBV10-3,CAISEDRGPYEQYF
.,.,TRBV11-2,CASSLDRDQPQHF
.,.,TRBV7-8,CASTSRAGADTGELFF
.,TRBD2,TRBV5-1,CASSLGTSGRGEQFF
.,.,TRBV5-1,CASSLPGNTEAFF
once,.,TRBV12-3/TRBV12-4,CASSFRGAEQYF
.,TRBD1,TRBV9,CASSAGQGAREQYF
.,.,TRBV2,CASSKSQDKNTEAFF
.,.,TRBV25-1,CASSEYSNYGYTF
.,.,TRBV28,CASSLGGFAFF
.,.,TRBV5-4,CASSLDQGSGNTIYF
.,TRBD1,TRBV5-1,CASSEGTGRTDTQYF
few,TRBD1,TRBV10-2,CASSETGGTQPQHF
.,.,TRBV29-1,CSVPPAGGMNYGYTF
once,.,TRBV30,CAWSPLNSVREQYF
few,.,TRBV20-1,CSASRDLGNQPQHF
.,.,TRBV19,CASSRVLNTGELFF
.,TRBD1,TRBV5-1,CASSWTGGGTDTQYF
.,.,TRBV27,CASRRAGEQFF
few,TRBD1,TRBV7-2,CASSQTPGGVNYGYTF
.,TRBD1,TRBV5-4,CASSLEAGGSNEQFF
.,TRBD2,TRBV7-8,CASSLVKTSGNPYEQYF
.,TRBD2,TRBV28,CASSLEAGGRDEQFF
.,TRBD1,TRBV4-2,CASSQDPGQGNEKLFF
.,TRBD1,TRBV28,CASSSPGQGARSGNTIYF
.,.,TRBV5-1,CASSWTDSYGYTF
.,TRBD2,TRBV19,CASRPTSGRANEQFF
few,TRBD2,TRBV4-2,CASSQVFGGLASTGELFF